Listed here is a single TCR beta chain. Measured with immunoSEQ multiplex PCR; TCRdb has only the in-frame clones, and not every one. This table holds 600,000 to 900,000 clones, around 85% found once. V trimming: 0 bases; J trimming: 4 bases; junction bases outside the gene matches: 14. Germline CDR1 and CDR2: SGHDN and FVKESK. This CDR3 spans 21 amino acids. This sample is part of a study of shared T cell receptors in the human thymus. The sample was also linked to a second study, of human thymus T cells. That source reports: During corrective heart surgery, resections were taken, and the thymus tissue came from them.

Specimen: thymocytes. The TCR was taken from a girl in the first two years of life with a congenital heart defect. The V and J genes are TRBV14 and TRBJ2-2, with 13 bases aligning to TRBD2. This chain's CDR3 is CASSQDPTSGGAYRSTGELFF. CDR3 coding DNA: TGTGCCAGCAGCCAAGATCCCACTAGCGGGGGGGCGTATAGGAGCACCGGGGAGCTGTTTTTT. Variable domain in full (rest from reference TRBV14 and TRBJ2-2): EAGVTQFPSHSVIEKGQTVTLRCDPISGHDNLYWYRRVMGKEIKFLLHFVKESKQDESGMPNNRFLAERTGGTYSTLKVQPAELEDSGVYFCASSQDPTSGGAYRSTGELFFGEGSRLTVL.